One TCR beta chain is described in this entry. The authors' processing: Estimation of nucleated cell counts was performed using reference gene primer amplification. Method: immunoSEQ multiplex PCR; TCRdb's copy keeps in-frame clones and lacks some. From that table come the V and J calls and clone size; the DNA was used to work out D and trimming. Among 250,000 to 300,000 clones listed, 80% to 85% were seen once. The sample belongs to a study of blood T cell repertoires in COVID-19. The CDR3 totals 15 residues. Germline-derived CDR1 and CDR2 are SEHNR and FQNEAQ (reference sequence). Trimming stripped 1 base from V and 7 bases from J, with 13 bases between. Up to 2 weeks before entering the study, exposed participants had met a COVID-19 case.

The sequence was obtained from a man in his forties who had been exposed to COVID-19. Sequencing was carried out using PBMCs or T cells enriched from blood (not recorded which). The gene calls are TRBV7-9 and TRBJ2-2, with D maybe TRBD1 (6 bases). This CDR3 is CASSLDGTIVGELFF. The CDR3 DNA reads as TGTGCCAGCAGCTTAGACGGGACAATTGTCGGGGAGCTGTTTTTT.